What follows describes a single T cell receptor (beta chain). This clonotype occurred a few times. Its specific antigen is unknown. No much larger clone exists at a distance of one base, and base qualities are not known. The sample originates from a study of response to subunit inactivated influenza vaccine (dated by TCRdb to 2016 to 2019). The study in broad terms: To follow how T cells responded to a trivalent subunit inactivated influenza vaccine, the researchers relied on deep quantitative profiling of the T cell receptor repertoire. General study outcomes and caveats: According to the authors, only a limited number of new T cells may be recruited by each seasonal influenza vaccination.

The library was made by RT-PCR. The sequencer listed for this sample is Illumina HiSeq 2500. TCRdb reprocessed the public reads (quality trimming at Q25 with fastp, clone calling with MiXCR) and kept in-frame beta chains. Each entry is one CDR3 protein sequence, shown with its most common DNA and genes. The sample table contains some 850,000 distinct CDR3 sequences; only one count was recorded for 18% of them. Roughly 10% of the sample is in the top ten clones. From the cysteine through the phenylalanine, the CDR3 covers 15 amino acids. The read is trimmed to its CDR3 DNA, 45 bases read in frame from base 1. V is pared back by 3 bases and J by 7 bases, with 18 bases lying between the germline termini. CDR1 and CDR2, looked up from the germline V gene, are ENHRY and SYGVKD.

The chain uses TRBV10-3 and TRBJ2-5; perhaps TRBD1 is the D gene, with 5 bases matching. This clonotype originated in a middle-aged man who received an inactivated influenza vaccine. Donor details come from another sample of the same person, matched by shared clones. The sample consisted of PBMCs from blood, taken 5 to 6 days after vaccination. The CDR3: CAISDWGQVGRTQYF. The nucleotide sequence is TGTGCCATCAGTGATTGGGGCCAGGTTGGGCGGACCCAGTACTTC.